This TCR beta chain was documented in a study of T cell responses to AZD1222 COVID-19 vaccine. Study-level findings and limits: Rises in breadth and depth of Spike-specific TCRs came after two AZD1222 doses. White British donors predominated, females outnumbered males, and clonal diversity was possibly underestimated. Repertoires were sampled only after the peak T cell response.

This CDR3 has 12 amino acids. J gave up 7 bases and V 5 bases, and 2 bases lay outside the gene matches. Germline loops: CDR1 SEHNR, CDR2 FQNEAQ (reference sequence). Concerning this clone itself: Its matching antigen is unknown.

The method was immunoSEQ multiplex PCR; TCRdb's version includes in-frame clones alone and lacks a portion of them. The table lists more than 150,000 clones, approximately 92% of them singletons. This material consisted of peripheral blood, taken on day 0 of AZD1222 vaccination. The clonotype originates from an adult in good health. The chain uses TRBV7-9 and TRBJ1-3; TRBD1 matches at 7 bases. CDR3 residues: CASSLQGNTIYF. In DNA form, the CDR3 reads TGTGCCAGCAGCCTACAGGGGAACACCATATATTTT.